The next 13 T cell receptor beta chains were all read from a single sample in a study of T cell clonotyping in hematopoietic cell transplantation. The method was immunoSEQ multiplex PCR; TCRdb's version includes in-frame clones alone and lacks a portion of them. This table holds roughly 10,000 clones, 60% to 80% found once. The sample was peripheral blood mononuclear cells, taken 180 days after allogeneic stem cell transplant. These receptors came from a female patient aged 45-60 years who had an allogeneic stem cell transplant from a related donor, so the T cells may come from the graft donor. Some clones in this sample may be carry-over from other donors' samples.

The V gene is TRBV28, the J gene TRBJ1-5; no reliable D call. This CDR3 has 15 amino acids. Germline-derived CDR1 and CDR2 are MDHEN and SYDVKM. The V gene lost 7 bases and the J gene lost 4 bases, with 17 bases spanning the gap. The CDR3 nucleotides are TGTGCCAGCACCCCGACGGCAGGCTTGAATCAGCCCCAGCATTTT. The encoded protein is CASTPTAGLNQPQHF.

This chain joins TRBV14 and TRBJ2-1; D may be TRBD1 (7 bases). Germline assignment: CDR1 SGHDN and CDR2 FVKESK. V lost 4 bases and J 2 bases, leaving 12 bases between the germline ends. The CDR3 runs to 15 residues. The CDR3 DNA is TGTGCCAGCAGCCCCGCGGGACAGCCCTACAATGAGCAGTTCTTC. Its protein product is CASSPAGQPYNEQFF.

This chain uses TRBV6-5 with TRBJ2-3, with D unresolved. This CDR3 comprises 12 residues. V lost 0 bases and J 8 bases, leaving 6 bases between the germline ends. Per germline, CDR1 MNHEY and CDR2 SVGAGI. The CDR3 region has the DNA TGTGCCAGCAGTTACTCGTCGGGTACGCAGTATTTT. Its translation: CASSYSSGTQYF.

This clone appeared once. The chain employs TRBV5-1 and TRBJ2-7; TRBD2 might be the D (6 bases). The CDR3 covers 15 residues. CDR1 is SGHRS and CDR2 is YFSETQ in the germline V gene. Trimming shortened V by 0 bases and J by 4 bases, and 14 bases separated the two germline ends. The CDR3 nucleotides read TGCGCCAGCAGCTTGGGGTGGGACTTCGGGTACGAGCAGTACTTC. Encoded protein: CASSLGWDFGYEQYF.

V is TRBV5-1 and J is TRBJ2-2, with TRBD1 matching over 7 bases. Trimming removed 2 bases from V and 5 bases from J; junction bases left unmatched: 9. CDR3 length equals 16 residues. The germline V gene has CDR1 SGHRS and CDR2 YFSETQ. CDR3 region: CASSFLSQGVTGELFF. CDR3 in DNA: TGCGCCAGCAGCTTTTTAAGTCAGGGGGTGACCGGGGAGCTGTTTTTT. The full variable domain, completed using reference TRBV5-1 and TRBJ2-2, is KAGVTQTPRYLIKTRGQQVTLSCSPISGHRSVSWYQQTPGQGLQFLFEYFSETQRNKGNFPGRFSGRQFSNSRSEMNVSTLELGDSALYLCASSFLSQGVTGELFFGEGSRLTVL.

Regarding this clone: Within the sample, other DNA sequences also encode this same CDR3. V usage is TRBV6-5 and J usage is TRBJ2-7; TRBD1 matches 7 bases. CDR1 and CDR2 (germline): MNHEY, SVGAGI. The CDR3 runs 13 residues. With 6 bases clipped from V and 3 bases from J, the junction kept 5 bases outside the gene matches. CDR3 protein: CASRHRDSYEQYF. CDR3 sequence (DNA): TGTGCCAGCAGACACCGGGACAGCTACGAGCAGTACTTC.

In this sample, this clone turned up once. The chain joins TRBV11-1 to TRBJ2-5; 7 bases are shared with TRBD1. Germline V gene sequence: CDR1 SGHAT, CDR2 FQDESV (reference sequence). This CDR3 has 13 amino acids. Germline trimming cut 5 bases from V and 3 bases from J; bases unmatched to any gene: 3. CDR3 residues: CASSPGTEETQYF. CDR3 in DNA: TGTGCCAGCAGCCCGGGGACAGAAGAGACCCAGTACTTC.

This clone is labeled as large. This chain uses TRBV20-1 with TRBJ1-2, with no clear D. The CDR3 sequence is 11 residues long. CDR1 DFQATT and CDR2 SNEGSKA come from the germline V gene (reference sequence). The V gene lost 6 bases and the J gene lost 8 bases, with 13 bases spanning the gap. Here the CDR3 reads CSAQVGAGYTF. For the CDR3, the DNA is TGCAGTGCCCAGGTTGGAGCGGGCTACACCTTC.

This chain uses TRBV27 with TRBJ1-3, with D perhaps TRBD1 (6 bases). The CDR3 loop spans 17 amino acids. Per the germline V gene, CDR1 is MNHEY and CDR2 is SMNVEV (reference sequence). V dropped 6 bases and J dropped 0 bases, with 18 bases sitting between them. The CDR3 reads CASSRVRGPSSGNTIYF. Here the CDR3 DNA reads TGTGCCAGCAGCCGGGTCCGGGGGCCTAGCTCTGGAAACACCATATATTTT.

This clone was counted a few times. The chain has TRBV6-4 and TRBJ1-5; 8 bases align to TRBD1. CDR3 length: 15 residues. Germline V CDR1 and CDR2: MRHNA, SNTAGT. J lost 6 bases, V lost 5 bases, and 9 bases had no gene match. The CDR3 DNA reads as TGTGCCAGCAGTTACAGTCAGGGGGCGGCTCAGCCCCAGCATTTT. Its protein is CASSYSQGAAQPQHF.

The rearrangement links TRBV10-2 to TRBJ2-7; 9 bases match TRBD2. V shed 1 base, J shed 3 bases, and the junction held 4 bases outside the gene matches. CDR3 length: 15 amino acids. Germline assignment: CDR1 WSHSY and CDR2 SAAADI. This CDR3 is CASSEWSGGIYEQYF. CDR3 DNA sequence: TGCGCCAGCAGTGAGTGGAGCGGGGGGATCTACGAGCAGTACTTC.

V gene TRBV27 combines with J gene TRBJ2-7; TRBD1 is a possible D gene (6 bases). The V gene lost 3 bases and the J gene lost 7 bases, with 10 bases spanning the gap. CDR1 MNHEY and CDR2 SMNVEV come from the germline V gene (reference sequence). The CDR3 extends over 12 amino acids. CDR3 sequence (DNA): TGTGCCAGCAGTTTTACCGGGACAGAGCAGTACTTC. Its protein is CASSFTGTEQYF.

This rearrangement joins TRBV6-5 to TRBJ1-6, with D possibly matching TRBD1 (6 bases). The CDR3 runs to 14 residues. Germline CDR1 reads MNHEY; CDR2 reads SVGAGI. Trimming stripped 6 bases from V and 7 bases from J, with 13 bases between. The CDR3 is CASRKDRSNSPLHF. For the CDR3, the DNA is TGTGCCAGCAGGAAGGACAGATCAAATTCACCCCTCCACTTT.